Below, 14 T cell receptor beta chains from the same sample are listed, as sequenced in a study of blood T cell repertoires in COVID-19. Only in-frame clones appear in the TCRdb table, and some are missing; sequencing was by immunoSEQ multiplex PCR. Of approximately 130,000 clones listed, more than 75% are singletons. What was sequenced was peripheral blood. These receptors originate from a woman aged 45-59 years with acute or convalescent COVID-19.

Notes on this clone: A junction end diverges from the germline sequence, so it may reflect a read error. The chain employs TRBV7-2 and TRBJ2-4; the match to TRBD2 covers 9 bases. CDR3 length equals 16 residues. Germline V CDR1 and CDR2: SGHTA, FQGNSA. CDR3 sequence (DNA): TGTGCCAGCAGCTTATGGCGGGGGGGGCATCAAAACATTCAGTATTTC. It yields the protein CASSLWRGGHQNIQYF. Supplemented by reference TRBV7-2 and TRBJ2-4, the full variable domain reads GAGVSQSPSNKVTEKGKDVELRCDPISGHTALYWYRQSLGQGLEFLIYFQGNSAPDKSGLPSDRFSAERTGGSVSTLTIQRTQQEDSAVYLCASSLWRGGHQNIQYFGAGTRLSVL.

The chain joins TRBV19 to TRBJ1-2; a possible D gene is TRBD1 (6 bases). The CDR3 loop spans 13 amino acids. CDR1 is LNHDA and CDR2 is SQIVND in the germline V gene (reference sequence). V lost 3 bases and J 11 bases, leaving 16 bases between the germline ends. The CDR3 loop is CASSMRQVVEYTF. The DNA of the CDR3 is TGTGCCAGTAGTATGAGACAGGTCGTTGAGTACACCTTC.

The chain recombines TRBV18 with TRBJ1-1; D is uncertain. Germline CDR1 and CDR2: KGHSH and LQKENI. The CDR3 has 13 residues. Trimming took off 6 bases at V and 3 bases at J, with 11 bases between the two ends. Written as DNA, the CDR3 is TGTGCCAGCTCCTCTTTTAGTTACACTGAAGCTTTCTTT. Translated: CASSSFSYTEAFF.

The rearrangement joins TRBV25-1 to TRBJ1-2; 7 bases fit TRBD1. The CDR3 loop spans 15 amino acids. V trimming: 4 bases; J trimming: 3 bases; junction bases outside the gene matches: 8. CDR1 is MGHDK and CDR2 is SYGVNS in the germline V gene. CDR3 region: CASSGLKQGHYGYTF. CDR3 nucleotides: TGTGCCAGCAGTGGATTAAAACAGGGGCACTATGGCTACACCTTC.

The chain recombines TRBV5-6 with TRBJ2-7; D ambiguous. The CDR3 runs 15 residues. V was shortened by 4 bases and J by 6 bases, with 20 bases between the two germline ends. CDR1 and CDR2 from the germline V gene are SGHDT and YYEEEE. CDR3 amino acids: CASSHSLPSVLEQYF. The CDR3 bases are TGTGCCAGCAGCCACAGTTTGCCCTCGGTCCTCGAGCAGTACTTC.

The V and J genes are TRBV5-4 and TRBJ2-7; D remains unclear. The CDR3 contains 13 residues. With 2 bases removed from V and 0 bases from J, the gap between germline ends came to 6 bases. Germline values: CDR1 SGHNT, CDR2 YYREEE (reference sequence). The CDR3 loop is CASSFGGSYEQYF. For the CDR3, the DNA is TGTGCCAGCAGCTTCGGCGGCTCCTACGAGCAGTACTTC.

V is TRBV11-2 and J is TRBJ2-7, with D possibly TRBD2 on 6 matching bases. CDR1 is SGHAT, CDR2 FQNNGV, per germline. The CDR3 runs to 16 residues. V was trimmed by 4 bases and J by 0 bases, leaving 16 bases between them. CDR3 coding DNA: TGTGCCAGCAGCTCCACGCCCGGGACTTACTCCTACGAGCAGTACTTC. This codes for CASSSTPGTYSYEQYF.

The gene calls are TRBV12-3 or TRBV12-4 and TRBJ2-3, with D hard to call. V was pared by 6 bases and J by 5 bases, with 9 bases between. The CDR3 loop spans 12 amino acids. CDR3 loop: CASRLPRDTQYF. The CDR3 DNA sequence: TGTGCCAGCAGACTCCCGCGAGATACGCAGTATTTT.

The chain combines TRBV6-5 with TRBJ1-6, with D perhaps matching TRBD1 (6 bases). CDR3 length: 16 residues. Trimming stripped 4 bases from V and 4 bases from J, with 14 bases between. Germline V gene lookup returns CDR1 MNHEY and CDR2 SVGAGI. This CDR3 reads CASSLDSQPYNSPLHF. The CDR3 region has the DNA TGTGCCAGCAGTTTGGACAGCCAACCATATAATTCACCCCTCCACTTT.

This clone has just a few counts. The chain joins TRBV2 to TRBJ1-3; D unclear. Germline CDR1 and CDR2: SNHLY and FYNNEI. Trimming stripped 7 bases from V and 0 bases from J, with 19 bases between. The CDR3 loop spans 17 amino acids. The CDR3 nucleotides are TGTGCCAGCAAGTCAAGGGAGGGCCTGAGCTCTGGAAACACCATATATTTT. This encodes CASKSREGLSSGNTIYF.

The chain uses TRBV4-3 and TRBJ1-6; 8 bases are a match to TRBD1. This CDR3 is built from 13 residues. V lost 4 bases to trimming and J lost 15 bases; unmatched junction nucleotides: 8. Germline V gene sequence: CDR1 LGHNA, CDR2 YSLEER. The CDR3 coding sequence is TGCGCCAGCAGCCCTGGACAGGGCGATCTCCTCCACTTT. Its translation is CASSPGQGDLLHF.

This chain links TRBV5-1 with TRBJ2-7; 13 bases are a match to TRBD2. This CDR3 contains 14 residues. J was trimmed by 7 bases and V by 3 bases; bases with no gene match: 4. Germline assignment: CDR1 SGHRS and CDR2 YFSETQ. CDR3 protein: CASSSGLAGVEQYF. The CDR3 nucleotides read TGCGCCAGCAGCTCAGGACTAGCGGGAGTGGAGCAGTACTTC.

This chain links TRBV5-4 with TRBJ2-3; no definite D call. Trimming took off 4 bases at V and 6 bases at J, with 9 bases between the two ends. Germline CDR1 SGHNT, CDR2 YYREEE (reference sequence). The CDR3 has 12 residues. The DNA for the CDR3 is TGTGCCAGCAGCGTGACTGAGGATACGCAGTATTTT. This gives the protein CASSVTEDTQYF.

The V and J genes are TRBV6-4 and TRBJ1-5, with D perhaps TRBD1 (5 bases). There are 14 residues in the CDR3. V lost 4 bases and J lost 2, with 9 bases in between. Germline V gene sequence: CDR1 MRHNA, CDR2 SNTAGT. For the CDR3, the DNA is TGTGCCAGCAGTGCACAGGTCGGCAATCAGCCCCAGCATTTT. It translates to CASSAQVGNQPQHF.